This is a list of T cell receptor beta chains from one sample in a study of blood T cell repertoires in COVID-19. Method: immunoSEQ multiplex PCR; TCRdb's copy keeps in-frame clones and lacks some. The table includes approximately 220,000 clones, about 87% detected once. Sequencing was carried out using PBMCs or T cells enriched from blood (not recorded which). These receptors all come from a woman aged 25-40 years with acute COVID-19. CDR3s include the opening cysteine and the closing phenylalanine or tryptophan. D genes are given only for firm matches. Expanded clones get a size class; other rows say once, few or many, or leave the size out.

.,TRBV7-6,TRBJ2-7,.,CASSSGTREQYF,TGTGCCAGCAGCTCCGGGACACGGGAGCAGTACTTC
.,TRBV2,TRBJ1-5,TRBD1,CASSNRGQGGQPQHF,TGTGCCAGCAGCAACCGGGGACAGGGAGGGCAGCCCCAGCATTTT
.,TRBV6-2/TRBV6-3,TRBJ1-2,TRBD1,CASSWTGNYGYTF,TGTGCCAGCAGTTGGACAGGAAACTATGGCTACACCTTC
.,TRBV6-5,TRBJ2-1,TRBD1,CASSYSKGAHEQFF,TGTGCCAGCAGTTACTCGAAGGGGGCCCATGAGCAGTTCTTC
.,TRBV7-8,TRBJ2-7,.,CASSRLAGSSYEQYF,TGTGCCAGCAGCCGTCTTGCCGGGAGCTCCTACGAGCAGTACTTC
.,TRBV2,TRBJ2-1,.,CASSEARTEQFF,TGTGCCAGCAGTGAAGCGCGTACTGAGCAGTTCTTC
once,TRBV2,TRBJ1-4,TRBD1,CASSDSAGGYEKLFF,TGTGCCAGCAGTGACTCGGCAGGGGGCTATGAAAAACTGTTTTTT
.,TRBV4-3,TRBJ2-1,TRBD2,CASSQEPPASGGTYNEQFF,TGCGCCAGCAGCCAAGAACCACCCGCTAGCGGGGGGACCTACAATGAGCAGTTCTTC
.,TRBV7-8,TRBJ2-7,.,CASSLRGQGLHYEQYF,TGTGCCAGCAGCCTGCGGGGGCAGGGCCTGCACTACGAGCAGTACTTC
.,TRBV28,TRBJ1-2,.,CASSPADSRGYGYTF,TGTGCCAGCAGTCCCGCGGACTCCAGGGGCTATGGCTACACCTTC
.,TRBV9,TRBJ1-1,.,CASSKTGRNTEAFF,TGTGCCAGCAGCAAAACCGGGAGGAACACTGAAGCTTTCTTT
.,TRBV13,TRBJ1-4,TRBD1,CASSSTDRGEEKLFF,TGTGCCAGCAGCTCCACGGACAGGGGGGAAGAAAAACTGTTTTTT
.,TRBV25-1,TRBJ2-5,.,CASGRTAYQETQYF,TGTGCCAGCGGAAGAACAGCTTACCAAGAGACCCAGTACTTC
.,TRBV19,TRBJ1-2,.,CASSIDPWQGNYGYTF,TGTGCCAGTAGTATAGATCCGTGGCAGGGCAACTATGGCTACACCTTC
.,TRBV15,TRBJ1-4,TRBD1,CATSSGQTNEKLFF,TGTGCCACCAGCTCGGGACAGACTAATGAAAAACTGTTTTTT